The 15 T cell receptor beta chains below come from one sample, sequenced in a study of T cell responses to AZD1222 COVID-19 vaccine. Some clones are missing from TCRdb's copy, which holds only in-frame ones; the method was immunoSEQ multiplex PCR. The sample records some 180,000 clones, roughly 87% being singletons. This specimen was peripheral blood, taken 28 days after the second AZD1222 dose. These receptors were taken from an adult who received the AZD1222 COVID-19 vaccine.

The chain uses TRBV6-4 and TRBJ2-7, with a possible D match to TRBD1 (5 bases). Trimming took 5 bases from V and 0 from J, leaving 11 bases between them. Germline CDR1 reads MRHNA; CDR2 reads SNTAGT. The CDR3 has 14 amino acids. The CDR3 bases are TGTGCCAGCAGTCCTGACAGAGCCTCCTACGAGCAGTACTTC. This gives the protein CASSPDRASYEQYF.

This rearrangement joins TRBV5-5 to TRBJ2-1, with D unclear. Trimming took 0 bases from V and 4 from J, leaving 11 bases between them. This CDR3 comprises 15 residues. Germline CDR1 is SGHKS and CDR2 is YYEKEE (reference sequence). The CDR3 DNA reads as TGTGCCAGCAGCTTGGACAGTAGTCTTTACAATGAGCAGTTCTTC. Translation gives CASSLDSSLYNEQFF.

The chain couples TRBV5-1 to TRBJ1-1, with D unclear. This CDR3 has 14 residues. The germline V gene encodes CDR1 SGHRS and CDR2 YFSETQ. Trimming left V 0 bases short and J 10 bases short, with 16 bases between. The CDR3 spells CASSLGTAVRVAFF. CDR3 nucleotides: TGCGCCAGCAGCTTGGGGACTGCGGTTAGGGTAGCTTTCTTT.

The CDR3 sequence: CASSQDIRTVNTEAFF. The CDR3 bases are TGTGCCAGCAGCCAAGATATACGGACAGTAAACACTGAAGCTTTCTTT. This chain joins TRBV4-2 and TRBJ1-1; D is perhaps TRBD1 (6 bases). The CDR3 spans 16 residues. The germline V and J ends were trimmed by 0 bases and 2 bases, with 13 bases remaining between them. CDR1 is LGHNA, CDR2 YNFKEQ, per germline.

The V and J genes are TRBV18 and TRBJ1-1; D might be TRBD1 (6 bases). Germline CDR1 reads KGHSH; CDR2 reads LQKENI. V lost 2 bases to trimming and J lost 4 bases, with 14 bases between them. The CDR3 spans 15 residues. The CDR3 loop reads CASSPIQGPATEAFF. In DNA form, the CDR3 reads TGTGCCAGCTCACCAATACAGGGTCCAGCCACTGAAGCTTTCTTT. The full variable domain, its missing parts supplied by reference TRBV18 and TRBJ1-1, is NAGVMQNPRHLVRRRGQEARLRCSPMKGHSHVYWYRQLPEEGLKFMVYLQKENIIDESGMPKERFSAEFPKEGPSILRIQQVVRGDSAAYFCASSPIQGPATEAFFGQGTRLTVV.

The CDR3 loop reads CAISEPGLNNEQFF. The CDR3, as DNA: TGTGCCATCAGTGAGCCGGGACTTAACAATGAGCAGTTCTTC. V usage is TRBV10-3 and J usage is TRBJ2-1; D possibly corresponds to TRBD2 (6 bases). CDR3 length equals 14 residues. With 2 bases removed from V and 5 bases from J, the gap between germline ends came to 10 bases. Germline-derived CDR1 and CDR2 are ENHRY and SYGVKD.

The chain joins TRBV5-1 to TRBJ2-2, with D possibly called TRBD1 or TRBD2 (5 bases each). The CDR3 length is 14 residues. Germline CDR1 reads SGHRS; CDR2 reads YFSETQ. V was trimmed by 3 bases and J by 3 bases, leaving 9 bases between them. This chain's CDR3 is CASSSGTDTGELFF. CDR3 nucleotides: TGCGCCAGCAGCTCCGGGACGGACACCGGGGAGCTGTTTTTT.

The chain is built from TRBV2 and TRBJ2-1, with 8 bases aligning to TRBD2. CDR1 is SNHLY and CDR2 is FYNNEI in the germline V gene. Trimming removed 6 bases from V and 10 bases from J; junction bases left unmatched: 8. The CDR3 length is 13 residues. The CDR3 DNA reads as TGTGCCAGCAGAGACGCCGGGACTAGGGAGCAGTTCTTC. Its protein product is CASRDAGTREQFF.

The sample holds a few counts of this clone. The chain combines TRBV6-1 with TRBJ2-3; maybe TRBD2 (5 bases). The germline gives CDR1 MNHNS, CDR2 SASEGT. The CDR3 runs to 16 residues. V lost 0 bases to trimming and J lost 4 bases, with 14 bases between them. The CDR3 nucleotides are TGTGCCAGCAGTGAAGCTCGGGGTAAGGGCGCAGATACGCAGTATTTT. Its translation is CASSEARGKGADTQYF.

V is TRBV7-9 and J is TRBJ2-6; the D is unclear. Germline V gives CDR1 SEHNR, CDR2 FQNEAQ (reference sequence). Trimming removed 4 bases at V and 2 bases at J, with 15 bases between. The CDR3 sequence is 17 residues long. Here the CDR3 reads CASSYPRDGAGANVLTF. Written as DNA, the CDR3 is TGTGCCAGCAGCTATCCCCGAGATGGGGCTGGGGCCAACGTCCTGACTTTC.

This clone turned up a few times. Here the CDR3 reads CASSEVDNYGYTF. In nucleotides, the CDR3 is TGTGCCAGCAGTGAAGTTGATAACTATGGCTACACCTTC. The chain is built from TRBV6-1 and TRBJ1-2; no clear D gene. This CDR3 contains 13 residues. With 1 base removed from V and 1 base from J, the gap between germline ends came to 4 bases. Per the germline V gene, CDR1 is MNHNS and CDR2 is SASEGT.

V is TRBV5-1 and J is TRBJ1-2; D call uncertain. CDR3 length: 14 residues. CDR1 and CDR2 from the germline V gene are SGHRS and YFSETQ. V gave up 0 bases and J gave up 5 bases, with 11 bases separating them. In DNA, the CDR3 is TGCGCCAGCAGCTTGGGTGGGGAGTTATATGGCTACACCTTC. Its translation: CASSLGGELYGYTF.

The chain recombines TRBV7-6 with TRBJ2-1, with 8 bases aligning to TRBD2. Germline loops: CDR1 SGHVS, CDR2 FNYEAQ. The CDR3 consists of 17 residues. V was pared by 1 base and J by 2 bases, with 7 bases of the junction left unmatched. Here the CDR3 DNA reads TGTGCCAGCAGCTTAGGCTTAGCGGGGAACCCCTACAATGAGCAGTTCTTC. Protein sequence: CASSLGLAGNPYNEQFF.

The chain has TRBV7-9 and TRBJ1-1, with D tentatively TRBD1 (6 bases). Germline V gene data show CDR1 as SEHNR and CDR2 as FQNEAQ (reference sequence). Trimming took off 1 base at V and 10 bases at J, with 10 bases between the two ends. The length of the CDR3 is 12 residues. The CDR3 reads CASSLEGDRAFF. The CDR3 DNA reads TGTGCCAGCAGCTTAGAGGGGGACCGAGCTTTCTTT.

The chain uses TRBV19 and TRBJ1-2; TRBD1 matches 7 bases. There are 15 residues in the CDR3. The V gene end was trimmed by 3 bases and the J gene end by 0 bases; junction bases not matched to a gene: 4. Germline V lookup: CDR1 LNHDA, CDR2 SQIVND (reference sequence). CDR3 sequence reads: CASSIRQGANYGYTF. The CDR3, as DNA: TGTGCCAGTAGTATCCGACAGGGTGCTAACTATGGCTACACCTTC.